This is a list of T cell receptor beta chains from one sample in a study of cytomegalovirus exposure and HLA in healthy donors. The method was immunoSEQ multiplex PCR; TCRdb's version includes in-frame clones alone and lacks a portion of them. The data hold around 140,000 clones, with around 84% observed a single time. The sample was PBMCs. Receptors were obtained from a man younger than 30 in good health and CMV-seropositive. CDR3s include the opening cysteine and the closing phenylalanine or tryptophan. The D gene is left open where the match is weak. Only part of the rows carry a size: once, few, many, or a class if the clone is expanded.

J | D | size | V | CDR3 | DNA
TRBJ2-7 | . | . | TRBV27 | CASIRSGSFPYEQYF | TGTGCCAGCATCCGGAGCGGGTCATTCCCCTACGAGCAGTACTTC
TRBJ2-3 | . | once | TRBV5-4 | CASSLAPGVRDTQYF | TGTGCCAGCAGCTTGGCTCCAGGGGTAAGGGATACGCAGTATTTT
TRBJ1-4 | TRBD1 | . | TRBV5-1 | CASRSGTGIVNEKLFF | TGCGCCAGCAGATCCGGGACAGGGATCGTTAATGAAAAACTGTTTTTT
TRBJ1-2 | TRBD1 | . | TRBV6-5 | CASTRRWDSNYGYTF | TGTGCCAGCACCCGGAGATGGGACAGCAACTATGGCTACACCTTC
TRBJ1-3 | TRBD1 | . | TRBV2 | CASRSGTGAGNTIYF | TGTGCCAGCAGGTCCGGGACAGGGGCTGGAAACACCATATATTTT
TRBJ1-6 | . | few | TRBV5-6 | CASSLVGSSYNSPLHF | TGTGCCAGCAGCTTGGTTGGGAGCTCCTATAATTCACCCCTCCACTTT
TRBJ2-2 | TRBD1 | . | TRBV7-6 | CASSLLQGVLNTGELFF | TGTGCCAGCAGCTTATTACAGGGGGTCTTGAACACCGGGGAGCTGTTTTTT
TRBJ2-1 | . | once | TRBV2 | CASSTGRYNEQFF | TGTGCCAGCAGTACAGGGCGATACAATGAGCAGTTCTTC
TRBJ2-7 | TRBD2 | few | TRBV27 | CASSPRGLADYEQYF | TGTGCCAGCAGTCCCCGGGGACTAGCGGACTACGAGCAGTACTTC
TRBJ1-1 | TRBD1 | once | TRBV5-1 | CASSRGTDYTEAFF | TGCGCCAGCAGCCGCGGGACAGACTACACTGAAGCTTTCTTT
TRBJ1-4 | TRBD1 | . | TRBV27 | CASSWDRGVEKLFF | TGTGCCAGCAGTTGGGACAGGGGGGTTGAAAAACTGTTTTTT
TRBJ1-5 | . | . | TRBV30 | CAWSASDWNNQPQHF | TGTGCCTGGAGTGCCAGCGACTGGAACAATCAGCCCCAGCATTTT
TRBJ2-4 | . | . | TRBV28 | CASSRPGAKNIQYF | TGTGCCAGCAGTCGGCCAGGGGCCAAAAACATTCAGTACTTC
TRBJ1-4 | . | . | TRBV2 | CASSGSKPGNLFF | TGTGCCAGCAGTGGAAGCAAACCGGGGAATCTGTTTTTT
TRBJ2-1 | . | . | TRBV29-1 | CSPSAPFF | TGCAGTCCGAGCGCCCCGTTCTTC
TRBJ2-1 | . | . | TRBV29-1 | CSVGEVYNEQFF | TGCAGCGTTGGTGAGGTCTACAATGAGCAGTTCTTC
TRBJ2-5 | TRBD2 | . | TRBV2 | CASSEAGLAEQETQYF | TGTGCCAGCAGTGAAGCTGGACTAGCGGAGCAAGAGACCCAGTACTTC
TRBJ2-1 | TRBD2 | once | TRBV5-4 | CASSSTSGSGEQFF | TGTGCCAGCAGCTCGACTAGCGGGAGTGGGGAGCAGTTCTTC
TRBJ2-2 | TRBD2 | . | TRBV18 | CASSPLAGSNTGELFF | TGTGCCAGCTCACCACTAGCGGGTTCGAACACCGGGGAGCTGTTTTTT
TRBJ1-2 | . | . | TRBV30 | CAWSVRGLNGYTF | TGTGCCTGGAGTGTACGAGGGCTCAATGGCTACACCTTC
TRBJ1-5 | . | . | TRBV7-2 | CASSGGAGSQPQHF | TGTGCCAGCAGCGGTGGTGCGGGGAGTCAGCCCCAGCATTTT
TRBJ2-5 | . | . | TRBV30 | CAWSRNRQETQYF | TGTGCCTGGAGTAGGAACAGGCAAGAGACCCAGTACTTC
TRBJ1-1 | . | . | TRBV5-1 | CASSSLDWGVNTEAFF | TGCGCCAGCAGCTCACTCGACTGGGGAGTTAACACTGAAGCTTTCTTT
TRBJ2-7 | TRBD2 | . | TRBV18 | CASRGLAGGHYEQYF | TGTGCCAGCCGGGGACTAGCGGGAGGTCACTACGAGCAGTACTTC
TRBJ2-3 | TRBD2 | . | TRBV11-2 | CASSLGGRERRGDTQYF | TGTGCCAGCAGCTTAGGTGGGCGGGAGCGTAGGGGAGATACGCAGTATTTT
TRBJ2-7 | . | . | TRBV19 | CASSIVRGASGEQYF | TGTGCCAGTAGTATAGTACGGGGGGCAAGCGGCGAGCAGTACTTC
TRBJ2-1 | TRBD1 | . | TRBV11-2 | CASSSPRTGSYEQFF | TGTGCCAGCAGCTCCCCTAGGACAGGGAGCTATGAGCAGTTCTTC
TRBJ1-1 | . | . | TRBV30 | CAWSVGRARLDVAFF | TGTGCCTGGAGTGTGGGCAGGGCCAGGCTTGATGTGGCTTTCTTT
TRBJ2-5 | TRBD1 | once | TRBV9 | CASSATGGRGQETQYF | TGTGCCAGCAGCGCAACAGGGGGCCGTGGGCAAGAGACCCAGTACTTC
TRBJ2-1 | TRBD1 | . | TRBV7-6 | CASSSSARDRDNEQFF | TGTGCCAGCAGTTCTTCCGCCCGGGACAGGGACAATGAGCAGTTCTTC
TRBJ1-1 | . | . | TRBV7-9 | CASSAGGYREAFF | TGTGCCAGCAGTGCGGGGGGCTACAGAGAAGCTTTCTTT
TRBJ2-1 | TRBD2 | . | TRBV9 | CASSLTSGRANEQFF | TGTGCCAGCAGCCTGACTAGCGGGAGGGCAAATGAGCAGTTCTTC
TRBJ2-5 | TRBD1 | . | TRBV5-1 | CASRLGQQETQYF | TGCGCCAGCAGATTGGGACAGCAAGAGACCCAGTACTTC
TRBJ2-7 | TRBD1 | . | TRBV6-6 | CASNLGQGAYEQYF | TGTGCCAGCAATTTGGGACAGGGAGCCTACGAGCAGTACTTC
TRBJ1-1 | . | . | TRBV27 | CASSRAGQNAEAFF | TGTGCCAGTTCGCGCGCGGGGCAGAACGCTGAAGCTTTCTTT
TRBJ2-2 | . | . | TRBV7-6 | CASSSINPDTGELFF | TGTGCCAGCAGCTCGATTAATCCAGACACCGGGGAGCTGTTTTTT
TRBJ1-1 | . | once | TRBV5-1 | CASSLVQRSNTEAFF | TGCGCCAGCAGCTTGGTCCAGCGTAGTAACACTGAAGCTTTCTTT
TRBJ2-2 | TRBD1 | . | TRBV7-2 | CASSLRDRDTGELFF | TGTGCCAGCAGCTTACGCGACAGGGACACCGGGGAGCTGTTTTTT
TRBJ1-5 | . | . | TRBV30 | CAWTDRYSNQPQHF | TGTGCCTGGACAGACAGATATAGCAATCAGCCCCAGCATTTT
TRBJ2-5 | . | . | TRBV4-1 | CASSHPLSQETQYF | TGCGCCAGCAGCCACCCCCTAAGCCAAGAGACCCAGTACTTC
TRBJ2-5 | TRBD2 | . | TRBV15 | CATSRETSGRVLYGETQYF | TGTGCCACCAGCAGAGAGACTAGCGGGAGGGTCCTATACGGGGAGACCCAGTACTTC
TRBJ1-4 | TRBD1 | . | TRBV7-8 | CASSLGTAEKLFF | TGTGCCAGCAGCCTAGGGACAGCAGAAAAACTGTTTTTT
TRBJ1-5 | . | . | TRBV27 | CASSLAGGQPQHF | TGTGCCAGCAGTTTAGCGGGGGGACAGCCCCAGCATTTT